This TCR beta chain was sequenced for a study of identical twins. Study-wide results and limits: Less excess twin sharing appeared in beta out-of-frame sequences.

It was template switching that added a universal primer site, and there were unique molecular identifiers on the cDNA. TCRdb ran MiXCR on the 5' RACE reads and lists one entry per CDR3 protein. The data hold approximately 220,000 distinct CDR3 sequences, with under 10% observed a single time. As to this clonotype: As yet, its antigen is unknown.

CDR3 size: 17 residues. J gave up 2 bases and V 4 bases, and 12 bases lay outside the gene matches. Germline V gene data show CDR1 as SGHKS and CDR2 as YYEKEE (reference sequence). These sequences were also reported in another study, on yellow fever vaccine responses in identical twins.

The sample taken for sequencing was memory (CD45RO+) T cells sorted from blood. J is TRBJ2-4 and V is TRBV5-5, with 7 positions matching TRBD1. The clonotype was recovered from a woman aged 18-29 years in good health. This CDR3 is CASSTEPGQATKNIQYF. CDR3 coding DNA: TGTGCCAGCAGCACAGAACCTGGACAGGCGACCAAAAACATTCAGTACTTC.